A selection of T cell receptor beta chains follows, all from one sample in a study of cytomegalovirus exposure and HLA in healthy donors. Assay: immunoSEQ multiplex PCR; the TCRdb copy retains only in-frame clones and omits some. The data contain some 140,000 clones, about four fifths of them seen just once; the ten biggest clones take up around 5%. Specimen: PBMCs. These receptors all come from a man under 40 in good health. Both conserved end residues are part of each CDR3. The order of the fields is V gene, CDR3 protein.

V: TRBV11-3; CDR3: CASSPGQIYEQYF
V: TRBV7-9; CDR3: CASNPGQAISYEQYF
V: TRBV9; CDR3: CASSASGLAGGPQGEQFF
V: TRBV2; CDR3: CASSSGRGQETQYF
V: TRBV14; CDR3: CASSQKGATDTQYF
V: TRBV25-1; CDR3: CASSGLTRGANVLTF
V: TRBV10-1; CDR3: CASKIEREQYF
V: TRBV27; CDR3: CASSLGGANTEAFF
V: TRBV6-6; CDR3: CASSYTGQLPNYGYTF
V: TRBV7-2; CDR3: CASSLGGQGGYGYTF
V: TRBV9; CDR3: CASSVTSGSMDTQYF
V: TRBV19; CDR3: CASSSHRGGTDTQYF
V: TRBV29-1; CDR3: CSARATGVGNTIYF
V: TRBV7-9; CDR3: CSAPTGNEQFF
V: TRBV28; CDR3: CASSFAGAGNTEAFF
V: TRBV6-6; CDR3: CASSGTGGSYEQYF
V: TRBV10-2; CDR3: CASTTGGDGYTF
V: TRBV5-1; CDR3: CASSLARYGEQYF
V: TRBV6-1; CDR3: CASSSGETWGTQYF
V: TRBV9; CDR3: CASSLGQGREKLFF
V: TRBV7-6; CDR3: CASSIGQGTDTQYF
V: TRBV2; CDR3: CASSSEGGLNTEAFF
V: TRBV10-1; CDR3: CASSESMELNEQFF
V: TRBV7-3; CDR3: CASSVMGGMQTQYF
V: TRBV6-5; CDR3: CASQPSGEDEQFF
V: TRBV4-2; CDR3: CASSQDKPPYEQYF
V: TRBV11-2; CDR3: CASTPGLAENYEQYF
V: TRBV6-4; CDR3: CASSDSSGSYNEQFF
V: TRBV5-1; CDR3: CASSLARQGISYEQYF
V: TRBV11-2; CDR3: CASRGGYSYNEQFF
V: TRBV28; CDR3: CASGGDGYGYTF
V: TRBV19; CDR3: CASSNQGTYEQYF
V: TRBV6-1; CDR3: CASVISYNEQFF
V: TRBV25-1; CDR3: CASSRNEQFF
V: TRBV7-7; CDR3: CASSPSSLDEQFF
V: TRBV4-3; CDR3: CASSQEGPGRMANVLTF
V: TRBV7-9; CDR3: CASSPVGDNEQYF
V: TRBV18; CDR3: CASSPPYTGLTLGAGELFF
V: TRBV30; CDR3: CASHPGLVSDEQFF
V: TRBV19; CDR3: CASSWGRGGYTF
V: TRBV5-4; CDR3: CASSASYRGSYGYTF
V: TRBV28; CDR3: CASSSTSGSYDQQFF
V: TRBV28; CDR3: CASSRDSMWDQHF
V: TRBV28; CDR3: CASSPVGLGYNEQFF
V: TRBV11-2; CDR3: CASSRQGYEQYF
V: TRBV6-4; CDR3: CASSVTGTSGYNEQFF
V: TRBV10-2; CDR3: CASSQKQGAFGYTF